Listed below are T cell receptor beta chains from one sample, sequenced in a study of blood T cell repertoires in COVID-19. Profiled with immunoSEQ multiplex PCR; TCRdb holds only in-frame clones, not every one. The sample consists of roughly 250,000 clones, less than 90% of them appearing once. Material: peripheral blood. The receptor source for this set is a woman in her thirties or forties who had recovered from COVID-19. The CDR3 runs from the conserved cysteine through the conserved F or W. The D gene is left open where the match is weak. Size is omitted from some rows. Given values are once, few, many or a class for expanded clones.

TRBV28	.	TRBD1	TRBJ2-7	TGTGCCACCTTCGGACAGGGAAACTCCTACGAGCAGTACTTC	CATFGQGNSYEQYF
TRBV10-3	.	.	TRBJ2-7	TGTGCCATCCGACGGGATCTAAACTACGAGCAGTACTTC	CAIRRDLNYEQYF
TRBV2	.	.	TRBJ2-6	TGTGCCAGCAAAGCCCGTCCGGCCAACGTCCTGACTTTC	CASKARPANVLTF
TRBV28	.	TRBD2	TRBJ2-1	TGTGCCAGCAGTCCAATAGCGGGGGGGCCATTAAATGAGCAGTTCTTC	CASSPIAGGPLNEQFF
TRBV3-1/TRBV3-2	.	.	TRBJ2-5	TGTGCCAGCAGCCAACAGGGGGGAGAGACCCAGTACTTC	CASSQQGGETQYF
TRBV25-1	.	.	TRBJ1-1	TGTGCCAGCAGTGATCCGACATGGGCTTCCACTGAAGCTTTCTTT	CASSDPTWASTEAFF
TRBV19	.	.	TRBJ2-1	TGTGCCAGTAGTACCTCGGGAAATGAGCAGTTCTTC	CASSTSGNEQFF
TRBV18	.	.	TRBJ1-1	TGTGCCAGCTCCCCCCGGAGGGACACTGAAGCTTTCTTT	CASSPRRDTEAFF
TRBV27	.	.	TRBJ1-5	TGTGCCAGCAGCCGGGGGGGAAGCAATCAGCCCCAGCATTTT	CASSRGGSNQPQHF
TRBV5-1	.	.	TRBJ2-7	TGCGCCAGCAGCCCGGGTACATCTACCTACGAGCAGTACTTC	CASSPGTSTYEQYF
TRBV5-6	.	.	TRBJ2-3	TGTGCCAGCAGCTTTTCAGGGTCCCCAGATACGCAGTATTTT	CASSFSGSPDTQYF
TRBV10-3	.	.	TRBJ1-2	TGTGCCATCAGTGAGCTCCCCACAGGGTCTGGCTACACCTTC	CAISELPTGSGYTF
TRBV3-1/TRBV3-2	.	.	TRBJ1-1	TGTGCCAGCAGCCAAGTTGGCTACACTGAAGCTTTCTTT	CASSQVGYTEAFF
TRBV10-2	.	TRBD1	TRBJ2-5	TGCGCCAGCAGTGACCAGGGACAGGGTGCGGAGACCCAGTACTTC	CASSDQGQGAETQYF
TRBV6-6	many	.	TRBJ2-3	TGTGCCAGCAGTCGCCTCGGACAGTTGGGGGGGGCTAGCACAGATACGCAGTATTTT	CASSRLGQLGGASTDTQYF
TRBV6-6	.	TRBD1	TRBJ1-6	TGTGCCAGCAAGACAGGGGGTAATTCACCCCTCCACTTT	CASKTGGNSPLHF
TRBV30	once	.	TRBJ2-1	TGTGCCTGGAGTGTACCGGGACTTGAGCAGTTCTTC	CAWSVPGLEQFF
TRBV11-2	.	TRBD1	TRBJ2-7	TGTGCCAGCAGGCAAAACAGGGGTGCCATCTACGAGCAGTACTTC	CASRQNRGAIYEQYF
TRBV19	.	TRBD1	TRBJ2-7	TGTGCCAGTAGTACCGGGACAGACCCCTACGAGCAGTACTTC	CASSTGTDPYEQYF
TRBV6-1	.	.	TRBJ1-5	TGTGCCAGCAGCGAAGTCGCAGGGAACAATCAGCCCCAGCATTTT	CASSEVAGNNQPQHF
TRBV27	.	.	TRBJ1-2	TGTGCCAGCAGAACAGGACACCAAGGCTACACCTTC	CASRTGHQGYTF
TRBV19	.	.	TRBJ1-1	TGTGCCAGTATTTTAAACACTGAAGCTTTCTTT	CASILNTEAFF
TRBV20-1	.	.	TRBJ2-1	TGCAGTGCTAACAGGTACAATGAGCAGTTCTTC	CSANRYNEQFF
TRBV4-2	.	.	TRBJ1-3	TGTGCCAGCAGCCGATTGGACTCTCGGGAAAACACCATATATTTT	CASSRLDSRENTIYF
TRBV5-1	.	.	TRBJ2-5	TGCGCCAGCAAGGGAGAAGAGACCCAGTACTTC	CASKGEETQYF
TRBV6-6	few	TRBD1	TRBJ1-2	TGTGCCAGCACCCACGAACCGGGACAGGATCTCTATGGCTACACCTTC	CASTHEPGQDLYGYTF
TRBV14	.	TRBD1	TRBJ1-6	TGTGCCAGCAGCCAGGACAGGGGGCGTTCACCCCTCCACTTT	CASSQDRGRSPLHF
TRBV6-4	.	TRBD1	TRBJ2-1	TGTGCCAGCAGTGACACCACAGGGGTCCCCTACAATGAGCAGTTCTTC	CASSDTTGVPYNEQFF
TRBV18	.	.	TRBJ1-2	TGTGCCAGCTCACCATTCTCGGGGTCGGGATATGGCTACACCTTC	CASSPFSGSGYGYTF
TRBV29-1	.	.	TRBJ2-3	TGCAGGCCGCAGGGGGGTGATATAGATACGCAGTATTTT	CRPQGGDIDTQYF
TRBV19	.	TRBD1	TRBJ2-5	TGTGCCAGTAGTAACAGGGGGCGGGAGACCCAGTACTTC	CASSNRGRETQYF
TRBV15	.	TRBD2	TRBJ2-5	TGTGCCACCAGCAGGACTAGCGGGGGGGCCGGGGAGACCCAGTACTTC	CATSRTSGGAGETQYF
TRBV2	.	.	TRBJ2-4	TGTGCCAGCAGTGAATTAATGTCGAAGCAAATCTTC	CASSELMSKQIF
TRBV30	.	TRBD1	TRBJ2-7	TGTGCCTGGACCGGGACAGGTAATTCCTACGAGCAGTACTTC	CAWTGTGNSYEQYF
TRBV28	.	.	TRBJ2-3	TGTGCCAGCAGTTCGAGTCTTGAGCAGTATTTT	CASSSSLEQYF
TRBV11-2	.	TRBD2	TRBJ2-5	TGTGCCAGCAGCGCTAGCGGGAGAAGAGAGACCCAGTACTTC	CASSASGRRETQYF
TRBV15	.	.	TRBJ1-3	TGTGCCACCAGCAGAGAACACATCCTCTCTGGAAACACCATATATTTT	CATSREHILSGNTIYF
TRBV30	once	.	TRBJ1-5	TGTGCCTGGAGTGTACAGGAAGATCAGCCCCAGCATTTT	CAWSVQEDQPQHF
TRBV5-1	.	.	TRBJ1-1	TGCGCCAGCAGCCGGGGACTCACGGAAAACACTGAAGCTTTCTTT	CASSRGLTENTEAFF
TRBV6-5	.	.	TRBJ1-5	TGTGCCAGCAGCCCCCGGTACTCCCTCAATCAGCCCCAGCATTTT	CASSPRYSLNQPQHF
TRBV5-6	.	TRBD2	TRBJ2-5	TGTGCCAGCATCGGGGGGAATGGAGAGACCCAGTACTTC	CASIGGNGETQYF
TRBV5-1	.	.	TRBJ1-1	TGCGCCAGCAGCTTGGCCAAAAGGACAGAGAGGTCTTTCTTT	CASSLAKRTERSFF
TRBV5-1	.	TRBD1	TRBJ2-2	TGCGCCAGCAGCTTTTATCAGGGGGCCGGGGAGCTGTTTTTT	CASSFYQGAGELFF